The 26 T cell receptor beta chains below all came from one sample that was sequenced in a study of blood T cells in healthy people across ages. Using a J-beta primer mix together with a sample-barcoded 5' primer, a second PCR was run for roughly 7 to 12 cycles. TCRdb reprocessed the 5' RACE reads with MiXCR, giving one entry per CDR3 protein. Here the sample spans hundreds of thousands of distinct CDR3 sequences, over 45% being singletons. Sequenced input: blood. The receptors originated from a woman aged 55-69 years in good health.

The gene calls are TRBV3-1 and TRBJ1-2, with 7 bases identical to TRBD1. Germline-derived CDR1 and CDR2 are LGHDT and YNNKEL (reference sequence). This CDR3 is built from 13 residues. J was trimmed by 6 bases and V by 0 bases; bases with no gene match: 1. The CDR3: CASSQDDRDGYTF. The CDR3, as DNA: TGTGCCAGCAGCCAAGACGACAGGGATGGCTACACCTTC.

This clonotype was found a few times. V is TRBV10-3 and J is TRBJ2-7; 8 bases match TRBD1. The V gene's germline CDR1 is ENHRY and CDR2 SYGVKD. The CDR3 runs to 13 residues. After removal of 4 bases from V and 3 bases from J, the junction contained 2 bases not matched to a gene. The CDR3 region is CAISGGTGYEQYF. CDR3 coding DNA: TGTGCCATCAGTGGAGGGACAGGCTACGAGCAGTACTTC.

The chain is built from TRBV7-9 and TRBJ2-1; no clear D. CDR3 length: 15 amino acids. CDR1 and CDR2 (germline): SEHNR, FQNEAQ (reference sequence). V was pared by 5 bases and J by 13 bases, with 24 bases between. The CDR3 region is CASSDLSLLKETQFF. The CDR3 nucleotides read TGTGCCAGCAGCGACCTCTCACTGCTTAAAGAGACCCAGTTCTTC.

The V call is TRBV14, the J call TRBJ2-4, with a weak D call TRBD2 (6 bases). The J call is in doubt because the DNA end fits TRBJ2-7 better. CDR3 length equals 13 residues. The germline V gene encodes CDR1 SGHDN and CDR2 FVKESK. The CDR3 coding sequence is TGTGCCAGCAGCCAATGGACTACTTACGAGCAGTACTTC. It codes for CASSQWTTYEQYF.

The chain recombines TRBV6-5 with TRBJ2-7; TRBD2 matches at 8 bases. There are 14 residues in the CDR3. V dropped 8 bases and J dropped 0; count of bases not matched to a gene: 6. CDR1 and CDR2 from the germline V gene are MNHEY and SVGAGI. This CDR3 reads CASQRGKNSYEQYF. For the CDR3, the DNA is TGTGCCAGCCAGCGGGGGAAGAACTCCTACGAGCAGTACTTC.

This clonotype was counted many times. The chain links TRBV6-2 or TRBV6-3 to TRBJ2-2; D remains unclear. The CDR3 runs 12 residues. V was pared by 5 bases and J by 7 bases, with 8 bases between. CDR1 MNHEY and CDR2 SVGEGT come from the germline V gene. CDR3 loop: CASSGIDGELFF. DNA of the CDR3: TGTGCCAGCAGTGGTATTGACGGGGAGCTGTTTTTT.

The rearrangement links TRBV6-5 to TRBJ2-1, with 12 bases that match TRBD2. From germline, CDR1 is MNHEY and CDR2 SVGAGI. J gave up 10 bases and V 1 base, and 5 bases lay outside the gene matches. The CDR3 runs 15 residues. The CDR3 is CASSYLGLAGCEQFF. In DNA, the CDR3 is TGTGCCAGCAGTTACTTGGGACTAGCGGGTTGCGAGCAGTTCTTC.

V and J are TRBV5-1 and TRBJ1-5; 7 positions match TRBD1. The germline CDR1 and CDR2 sequences are SGHRS and YFSETQ. This CDR3 region has 15 residues. V was pared by 4 bases and J by 4 bases, with 8 bases of the junction left unmatched. The CDR3: CASSEQGQTNQPQHF. CDR3 DNA: TGCGCCAGCAGCGAACAGGGACAGACTAATCAGCCCCAGCATTTT.

A few counts support this clonotype. The chain carries TRBV7-2 and TRBJ1-5, with unresolved D. The ends were cut back, 4 bases at V and 3 bases at J, with 4 bases in the middle. This CDR3 comprises 12 residues. Germline values: CDR1 SGHTA, CDR2 FQGNSA. DNA for the CDR3: TGTGCCAGCAGCTACAACAATCAGCCCCAGCATTTT. Protein sequence: CASSYNNQPQHF.

This chain connects TRBV4-2 to TRBJ1-1, with a weak D call TRBD1 (5 bases). Trimming left V 1 base short and J 6 bases short, with 9 bases between. CDR1 and CDR2 from the germline V gene are LGHNA and YNFKEQ. The CDR3 loop spans 13 amino acids. CDR3 in amino acids: CASSQVGVAEAFF. For the CDR3, the DNA is TGTGCCAGCAGCCAAGTAGGGGTCGCTGAAGCTTTCTTT.

This clonotype occurred many times. The chain carries TRBV20-1 and TRBJ2-1; 10 nucleotides agree with TRBD2. The CDR3 length is 16 residues. Trimming cost V 1 base and J 0 bases; bases outside gene matches: 3. Germline loops: CDR1 DFQATT, CDR2 SNEGSKA (reference sequence). Here the CDR3 DNA reads TGCAGTGCTAGAGTGGCTAGCGGGAGCTCCTACAATGAGCAGTTCTTC. It translates to CSARVASGSSYNEQFF.

V gene TRBV12-3 or TRBV12-4 combines with J gene TRBJ2-7; 8 bases line up with TRBD2. The CDR3 has 15 amino acids. V lost 5 bases, J lost 7 bases, and 13 bases stayed unmatched. In DNA, the CDR3 is TGTGCCAGCAGTCAACTAGCGGTCTCCTACAATGAGCAGTACTTC. Protein: CASSQLAVSYNEQYF.

This clonotype came up a few times. The CDR3 reads CSARDGQQETQYF. The CDR3 DNA follows: TGCAGTGCTAGAGATGGACAACAAGAGACCCAGTACTTC. V and J are TRBV20-1 and TRBJ2-5, with a possible D match to TRBD1 (5 bases). Trimming pared 0 bases from V and 2 bases from J, leaving 7 bases between. This CDR3 contains 13 residues. Germline V gene data show CDR1 as DFQATT and CDR2 as SNEGSKA (reference sequence).

The chain recombines TRBV3-1 with TRBJ2-1; 9 nucleotides agree with TRBD1. After removal of 1 base from V and 8 bases from J, the junction contained 9 bases not matched to a gene. CDR3 length: 16 amino acids. CDR1 is LGHDT and CDR2 is YNNKEL in the germline V gene (reference sequence). The CDR3 is CASSQGGTGRVYEQFF. CDR3 in DNA: TGTGCCAGCAGCCAAGGTGGGACAGGGAGAGTCTATGAGCAGTTCTTC.

V and J are TRBV14 and TRBJ2-5; 7 positions match TRBD2. Trimming cost V 5 bases and J 11 bases; bases outside gene matches: 14. The V gene's germline CDR1 is SGHDN and CDR2 FVKESK. The CDR3 consists of 14 residues. The CDR3 DNA is TGTGCCAGCAGCTCACTAGCGTCCTACAATGAGCAGTACTTC. Protein: CASSSLASYNEQYF.

V and J are TRBV9 and TRBJ1-2; unclear D gene. The germline CDR1 and CDR2 sequences are SGDLS and YYNGEE. V shed 4 bases and J shed 6 bases, with 16 bases lying between them. This CDR3 has 14 residues. CDR3 residues: CASSTVPQQHGYTF. In DNA, the CDR3 is TGTGCCAGCAGCACCGTCCCTCAGCAACATGGCTACACCTTC.

This clonotype came up once. This chain connects TRBV20-1 to TRBJ2-7, with 12 positions matching TRBD2. J lost 0 bases, V lost 3 bases, and 12 bases had no gene match. This CDR3 spans 18 amino acids. CDR1 is DFQATT and CDR2 is SNEGSKA in the germline V gene (reference sequence). The CDR3 protein is CSARGGWGLAGLSYEQYF. Written as DNA, the CDR3 is TGCAGTGCTAGGGGAGGCTGGGGACTAGCGGGTCTCTCCTACGAGCAGTACTTC.

The rearrangement uses TRBV29-1 and TRBJ2-3; no definite D call. Germline CDR1 and CDR2: SQVTM and ANQGSEA. The germline V and J ends were trimmed by 4 bases and 1 base, with 9 bases remaining between them. The length of the CDR3 is 13 residues. The CDR3 nucleotides are TGCAGCGTTGCCGGGTGGGGCACAGATACGCAGTATTTT. Its translation: CSVAGWGTDTQYF.

The chain uses TRBV7-3 and TRBJ2-3; maybe TRBD2 (7 bases). CDR1 is SGHTA and CDR2 is FQGTGA in the germline V gene. Trimming took off 1 base at V and 6 bases at J, with 17 bases between the two ends. This CDR3 region has 16 residues. The CDR3 loop reads CASSLNGRGRGDTQYF. CDR3 sequence (DNA): TGTGCCAGCAGCTTAAATGGGAGGGGGAGAGGCGATACGCAGTATTTT.

This chain joins TRBV11-2 and TRBJ2-7; 10 nucleotides line up with TRBD2. Germline V gene lookup returns CDR1 SGHAT and CDR2 FQNNGV. After removal of 7 bases from V and 7 bases from J, the junction contained 13 bases not matched to a gene. CDR3 length: 15 amino acids. The CDR3 DNA reads as TGTGCCAGCACCACGCTAGCGGGAGTTGCGTGGGAGCAGTACTTC. As protein: CASTTLAGVAWEQYF.

The V call is TRBV15, the J call TRBJ1-5, with D perhaps matching TRBD1 (6 bases). Germline CDR1 and CDR2: LNHNV and YYDKDF (reference sequence). This CDR3 has 14 residues. Between the trimmed V and J ends, which lost 0 bases and 6 bases, there was a span of 9 bases. For the CDR3, the DNA is TGTGCCACCAGCAGAGAAGGGGGAGGTCAGCCCCAGCATTTT. This gives the protein CATSREGGGQPQHF.

This chain connects TRBV2 to TRBJ2-2; tentatively, D is TRBD1 or TRBD2 (6 bases each). Germline V gene lookup returns CDR1 SNHLY and CDR2 FYNNEI. This CDR3 has 15 residues. Trimming removed 0 bases from V and 7 bases from J, with 12 bases in between. The CDR3 nucleotides are TGTGCCAGCAGTGAAGCAAGGGGGGCTGGCGGGGAGCTGTTTTTT. Amino acids: CASSEARGAGGELFF. Combining the CDR3 with reference TRBV2 and TRBJ2-2 gives the whole variable domain EPEVTQTPSHQVTQMGQEVILRCVPISNHLYFYWYRQILGQKVEFLVSFYNNEISEKSEIFDDQFSVERPDGSNFTLKIRSTKLEDSAMYFCASSEARGAGGELFFGEGSRLTVL.

DNA for the CDR3: TGTGCCAGCAGCTTTGGTGCGGAACCCTACGAGCAGTACTTC. This encodes CASSFGAEPYEQYF. The gene calls are TRBV5-6 and TRBJ2-7; D remains ambiguous. With 2 bases removed from V and 2 bases from J, the gap between germline ends came to 11 bases. This CDR3 has 14 residues. Germline V gene data show CDR1 as SGHDT and CDR2 as YYEEEE.

The V call is TRBV7-2, the J call TRBJ2-7; TRBD1 might be the D (7 bases). This CDR3 has 14 residues. Trimming left V 5 bases short and J 5 bases short, with 16 bases between. Germline CDR1 reads SGHTA; CDR2 reads FQGNSA. The CDR3 spells CASSATGTSDEQYF. The CDR3 nucleotides read TGTGCCAGCAGCGCGACAGGGACTTCAGACGAGCAGTACTTC.

This chain joins TRBV10-3 and TRBJ1-2, with 7 bases lining up with TRBD1. V shed 0 bases and J 8 bases; nucleotides not matched to a gene: 9. Germline CDR1 ENHRY, CDR2 SYGVKD. CDR3 length: 15 amino acids. CDR3 DNA: TGTGCCATCAGTGAGTCGATGGGCAGGGGGAAGGGCTACACCTTC. Amino acids: CAISESMGRGKGYTF.

The genes are TRBV6-2 or TRBV6-3 and TRBJ2-7; no reliable D call. Germline V CDR1 and CDR2: MNHEY, SVGEGT. V shed 5 bases and J shed 2 bases, with 13 bases lying between them. The CDR3 contains 14 residues. CDR3 DNA: TGTGCCAGCAGTCCGGTTGGTCTTCCCTACGAGCAGTACTTC. Its protein is CASSPVGLPYEQYF.